The T cell receptor beta chain under discussion was sequenced for a study of OX40 agonist ivuxolimab in advanced cancers. Clones were read by immunoSEQ multiplex PCR, and TCRdb kept only the in-frame ones, dropping some. The data contain fewer than 45,000 clones, around 80% of them singletons. The CDR3 is made up of 15 amino acids. Trimming cost V 3 bases and J 5 bases, with 17 bases left between them. CDR1 is SGDLS and CDR2 is YYNGEE in the germline V gene. This TCR was recovered from an adult with an advanced solid tumor such as melanoma, head and neck, liver or kidney cancer. The rearrangement uses TRBV9 and TRBJ1-1, with a tentative D call TRBD1 (6 bases). The sequencing here drew on CD4+ or CD8+ T cells sorted from blood, taken in a trial of the OX40 agonist ivuxolimab. CDR3: CASSAFPGQRTEAFF. CDR3 coding DNA: TGTGCCAGCAGCGCCTTCCCGGGACAACGGACTGAAGCTTTCTTT. The full variable domain, in which reference TRBV9 and TRBJ1-1 provide the parts outside the CDR3, is DSGVTQTPKHLITATGQRVTLRCSPRSGDLSVYWYQQSLDQGLQFLIQYYNGEERAKGNILERFSAQQFPDLHSELNLSSLELGDSALYFCASSAFPGQRTEAFFGQGTRLTVV.